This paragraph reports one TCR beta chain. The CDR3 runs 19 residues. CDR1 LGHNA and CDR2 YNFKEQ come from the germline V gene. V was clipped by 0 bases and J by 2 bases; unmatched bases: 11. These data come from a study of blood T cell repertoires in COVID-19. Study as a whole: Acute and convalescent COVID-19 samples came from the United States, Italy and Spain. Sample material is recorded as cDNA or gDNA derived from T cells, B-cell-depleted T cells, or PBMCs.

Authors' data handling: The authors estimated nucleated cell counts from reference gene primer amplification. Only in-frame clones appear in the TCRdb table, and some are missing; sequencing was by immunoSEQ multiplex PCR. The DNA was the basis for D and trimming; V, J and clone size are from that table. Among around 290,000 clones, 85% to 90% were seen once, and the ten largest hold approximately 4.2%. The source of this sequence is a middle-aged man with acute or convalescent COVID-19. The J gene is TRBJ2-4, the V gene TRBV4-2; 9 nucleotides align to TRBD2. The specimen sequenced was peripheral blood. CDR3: CASSQDGFRAGGPKNIQYF. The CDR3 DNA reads TGTGCCAGCAGCCAAGACGGGTTTCGAGCGGGGGGACCCAAAAACATTCAGTACTTC.